Following are 25 T cell receptor beta chains from one sample sequenced in a study of control samples from healthy donors and cancer patients. The method was immunoSEQ multiplex PCR; TCRdb's version includes in-frame clones alone and lacks a portion of them. The profile shows more than 50,000 clones, roughly 86% of them singletons. The specimen sequenced was blood. The source of these receptors is a man between 45 and 60 years old in good health.

This chain uses TRBV27 with TRBJ2-1; 10 nucleotides align to TRBD2. This CDR3 has 17 amino acids. The germline gives CDR1 MNHEY, CDR2 SMNVEV (reference sequence). V was clipped by 0 bases and J by 4 bases; unmatched bases: 6. The CDR3 sequence is CASSLSPGLASYNEQFF. As DNA, the CDR3 is TGTGCCAGCAGTTTATCGCCGGGACTAGCGTCTTACAATGAGCAGTTCTTC.

V is TRBV5-5 and J is TRBJ2-3, with 11 bases lining up with TRBD1. Looked up from germline, CDR1 is SGHKS and CDR2 is YYEKEE (reference sequence). J lost 5 bases, V lost 3 bases, and 8 bases had no gene match. This CDR3 comprises 16 residues. The CDR3, as DNA: TGTGCCAGCAGCTCCTCCGGGACAGGGGGTATAGATACGCAGTATTTT. Its translation: CASSSSGTGGIDTQYF.

The rearrangement uses TRBV11-3 and TRBJ2-7; the D gene is possibly TRBD1 (6 bases). Germline CDR1 SGHNT, CDR2 YENEEA. Trimming left V 2 bases short and J 2 bases short, with 22 bases between. This CDR3 contains 18 residues. Here the CDR3 DNA reads TGTGCCAGCAGCTTATCTCGAGTGGGGCAGGGGAAAGCCTACGAGCAGTACTTC. It encodes CASSLSRVGQGKAYEQYF.

The table lists this clone with a count of one. V is TRBV7-3 and J is TRBJ1-2; 8 bases line up with TRBD1. Looked up from germline, CDR1 is SGHTA and CDR2 is FQGTGA. The CDR3 is 14 amino acids. Trimming removed 5 bases from V and 4 bases from J; junction bases left unmatched: 6. The CDR3, as DNA: TGTGCCAGCAGCCCACAGGGGGACGGCTATGGCTACACCTTC. Translation gives CASSPQGDGYGYTF.

Concerning this clone: A read error may account for a junction end that differs from germline. V and J are TRBV27 and TRBJ2-2, with D possibly being TRBD1 (6 bases). The germline gives CDR1 MNHEY, CDR2 SMNVEV (reference sequence). The CDR3 consists of 16 residues. In nucleotides, the CDR3 is TGTGTCAGCAGTTTAAGGGCTCAGGGGTTCGGCGGGGAGCTGTTTTTT. Its protein product is CVSSLRAQGFGGELFF.

CDR3 protein: CAISEVQREVDEQFF. The CDR3 DNA reads as TGTGCCATCAGTGAGGTCCAGCGGGAGGTCGATGAGCAGTTCTTC. The chain links TRBV10-3 to TRBJ2-1; 9 nucleotides match TRBD2. Trimming cost V 2 bases and J 8 bases; bases outside gene matches: 7. The CDR3 loop spans 15 amino acids. CDR1 is ENHRY, CDR2 SYGVKD, per germline.

The chain is built from TRBV9 and TRBJ1-6; D might be TRBD1 (6 bases). The CDR3 length is 15 residues. V was trimmed by 0 bases and J by 7 bases, leaving 11 bases between them. Germline CDR1 and CDR2: SGDLS and YYNGEE. CDR3 amino acids: CASSVEVGGNSPLHF. CDR3 bases: TGTGCCAGCAGCGTAGAGGTAGGGGGGAATTCACCCCTCCACTTT.

The chain is built from TRBV4-1 and TRBJ2-3, with TRBD2 matching over 7 bases. V lost 0 bases, J lost 4 bases, and 7 bases stayed unmatched. CDR1 is MGHRA, CDR2 YSYEKL, per germline. The CDR3 covers 16 residues. CDR3 sequence (DNA): TGCGCCAGCAGCCAAGATTTAGGCGGGAGCTCAGATACGCAGTATTTT. As protein: CASSQDLGGSSDTQYF.

The chain uses TRBV4-1 and TRBJ1-1; possibly TRBD1 for D (5 bases). V lost 0 bases and J 5 bases, leaving 13 bases between the germline ends. This CDR3 is built from 15 residues. From germline, CDR1 is MGHRA and CDR2 YSYEKL. This chain's CDR3 is CASSQDPGKLTEAFF. CDR3 coding DNA: TGCGCCAGCAGCCAAGATCCAGGGAAGTTGACTGAAGCTTTCTTT.

The chain links TRBV5-1 to TRBJ2-7; D unresolved. The CDR3 sequence is 13 residues long. V lost 2 bases and J 1 base, leaving 7 bases between the germline ends. The germline gives CDR1 SGHRS, CDR2 YFSETQ. In DNA, the CDR3 is TGCGCCAGCAGCTTTGACATATCCTACGAGCAGTACTTC. This translates into CASSFDISYEQYF.

This chain's CDR3 is CASSYTRQSRGNTIYF. The CDR3 DNA follows: TGTGCCAGCAGCTACACGCGACAGTCCCGCGGAAACACCATATATTTT. V is TRBV11-2 and J is TRBJ1-3, with a tentative D call TRBD1 (5 bases). Deletions cut 4 bases from V and 4 bases from J, with 17 bases between. This CDR3 has 16 amino acids. The germline gives CDR1 SGHAT, CDR2 FQNNGV.

The rearrangement joins TRBV19 to TRBJ2-1; TRBD2 matches at 10 bases. The CDR3 has 15 amino acids. Unmatched junction bases numbered 4, after V lost 3 bases and J lost 5 bases. CDR1 is LNHDA, CDR2 SQIVND, per germline (reference sequence). CDR3 sequence reads: CASSIPGLANNEQFF. The CDR3 DNA sequence: TGTGCCAGTAGTATCCCGGGACTAGCGAACAATGAGCAGTTCTTC.

V is TRBV27 and J is TRBJ2-7, with 9 bases lining up with TRBD1. V shed 5 bases and J 2 bases; nucleotides not matched to a gene: 19. Germline lookup yields CDR1 MNHEY and CDR2 SMNVEV (reference sequence). The CDR3 sequence is 19 residues long. In DNA form, the CDR3 reads TGTGCCAGCAGTCCAACAGGGGGCGCCGTCGGGAGGATCACCTACGAGCAGTACTTC. Translating gives CASSPTGGAVGRITYEQYF.

J is TRBJ2-3 and V is TRBV19; 8 nucleotides match TRBD2. From germline, CDR1 is LNHDA and CDR2 SQIVND (reference sequence). The V and J ends lost 1 base and 4 bases, in that order; junction bases with no gene match: 1. CDR3 size: 14 residues. The CDR3 bases are TGTGCCAGTAGTATAGCGGGAGGGCCAGATACGCAGTATTTT. This sequence encodes CASSIAGGPDTQYF. The variable domain in full, with the rest retrieved from reference TRBV19 and TRBJ2-3, is DGGITQSPKYLFRKEGQNVTLSCEQNLNHDAMYWYRQDPGQGLRLIYYSQIVNDFQKGDIAEGYSVSREKKESFPLTVTSAQKNPTAFYLCASSIAGGPDTQYFGPGTRLTVL.

This sequence joins TRBV6-5 and TRBJ1-1, with D maybe TRBD1 (6 bases). The CDR3 has 14 residues. From germline, CDR1 is MNHEY and CDR2 SVGAGI. V was pared by 6 bases and J by 6 bases, with 17 bases between. The chain's CDR3 is CASSLRVQGSEAFF. CDR3 DNA sequence: TGTGCCAGCAGCCTAAGGGTCCAGGGGTCTGAAGCTTTCTTT.

The chain is built from TRBV7-3 and TRBJ2-1, with D tentatively TRBD2 (5 bases). The CDR3 extends over 11 amino acids. V dropped 5 bases and J dropped 16 bases, with 15 bases sitting between them. Germline V gene sequence: CDR1 SGHTA, CDR2 FQGTGA. In DNA, the CDR3 is TGTGCCAGCAGCCTCAACGGGGTGATTTTCTTC. It is translated as CASSLNGVIFF.

The sample holds a few counts of this clone. The V gene is TRBV9, the J gene TRBJ2-1; no clear D gene. The CDR3 is made up of 15 amino acids. Per the germline V gene, CDR1 is SGDLS and CDR2 is YYNGEE. V was shortened by 1 base and J by 1 base, with 9 bases between the two germline ends. Written as DNA, the CDR3 is TGTGCCAGCAGCGTATGGCAGGTTTCCTACAATGAGCAGTTCTTC. Its translation: CASSVWQVSYNEQFF.

The chain recombines TRBV11-2 with TRBJ1-1; weak D call: TRBD1 (5 bases). V was cut by 1 base and J by 0 bases, with 15 bases left in between. The CDR3 runs to 17 residues. CDR1 is SGHAT and CDR2 is FQNNGV in the germline V gene. The CDR3 DNA sequence: TGTGCCAGCAGCTTAGTGGGGGGACCAAATCTGAACACTGAAGCTTTCTTT. Its protein product is CASSLVGGPNLNTEAFF.

The chain has TRBV2 and TRBJ1-1; D call uncertain. Germline CDR1 and CDR2: SNHLY and FYNNEI. With 3 bases removed from V and 10 bases from J, the gap between germline ends came to 15 bases. The CDR3 extends over 13 amino acids. This CDR3 is CASSDSQRLGAFF. The CDR3 nucleotides read TGTGCCAGCAGTGACTCCCAACGGCTCGGAGCTTTCTTT.

The chain's CDR3 is CASSTQGLGELFF. The CDR3 region has the DNA TGTGCCAGCAGCACACAGGGGCTCGGGGAGCTGTTTTTT. The chain has TRBV11-2 and TRBJ2-2; TRBD1 aligns across 7 bases. Germline V CDR1 and CDR2: SGHAT, FQNNGV. V lost 5 bases to trimming and J lost 7 bases; unmatched junction nucleotides: 4. The CDR3 runs to 13 residues.

The chain employs TRBV11-2 and TRBJ2-7, with 9 bases matching TRBD1. The V segment lost 5 bases and the J segment 9 bases; nucleotides outside the gene matches: 8. The CDR3 is 13 amino acids. The V gene's germline CDR1 is SGHAT and CDR2 FQNNGV. The CDR3 nucleotides read TGTGCCAGCAGCCCATACAGGGGGCGCGTGCAGTACTTC. Translated, it gives CASSPYRGRVQYF.

The chain joins TRBV3-1 (or the pseudogene TRBV3-2) to TRBJ1-5, with 7 bases matching TRBD1. Germline assignment: CDR1 LGHDT and CDR2 YNNKEL (reference sequence). Unmatched junction bases numbered 8, after V lost 6 bases and J lost 6 bases. The CDR3 covers 14 residues. The CDR3 protein is CASSQTGSSQPQHF. The CDR3 DNA sequence: TGTGCCAGCAGTCAGACAGGGTCGTCTCAGCCCCAGCATTTT.

The V and J genes are TRBV4-2 and TRBJ2-2, with 16 bases matching TRBD2. Trimming removed 0 bases from V and 8 bases from J; junction bases left unmatched: 15. The germline V gene has CDR1 LGHNA and CDR2 YNFKEQ. The CDR3 loop spans 21 amino acids. The CDR3 here is CASSQDYPGLAGGPGVGELFF. DNA for the CDR3: TGTGCCAGCAGCCAAGATTATCCGGGACTAGCGGGAGGGCCCGGTGTGGGGGAGCTGTTTTTT.

Written as DNA, the CDR3 is TGTGCCAGCAGCCAAGAGGGGGACATTTTCCAATATAATTCACCCCTCCACTTT. This codes for CASSQEGDIFQYNSPLHF. V is TRBV4-2 and J is TRBJ1-6; weak D call: TRBD1 (6 bases). CDR3 length: 18 residues. The V and J ends lost 0 bases and 4 bases respectively, with 16 bases between them. Germline V gene data show CDR1 as LGHNA and CDR2 as YNFKEQ.

V usage is TRBV27 and J usage is TRBJ2-7; 10 bases map to TRBD1. With 6 bases clipped from V and 3 bases from J, the junction kept 11 bases outside the gene matches. The CDR3 is 16 amino acids. From germline, CDR1 is MNHEY and CDR2 SMNVEV (reference sequence). Here the CDR3 DNA reads TGTGCCAGCAGCGAGGTCGGGACAGGGGTAGACTACGAGCAGTACTTC. This translates into CASSEVGTGVDYEQYF.